This TCR beta chain was sequenced for a study of T cells after somatic rescue of genetic block. The assay was immunoSEQ multiplex PCR, and TCRdb's table has in-frame clones only and misses some. The sample carries around 70,000 clones, less than 95% recorded once. V gave up 0 bases and J gave up 5 bases; unmatched junction bases: 9. Germline V gene sequence: CDR1 MGHRA, CDR2 YSYEKL. This CDR3 has 16 amino acids. The sequenced sample consisted of peripheral blood mononuclear cells (PBMCs). This chain joins TRBV4-1 and TRBJ1-1; 7 bases line up with TRBD1. This TCR came from a man in his forties. CDR3 bases: TGCGCCAGCAGCCAAGAATCCGGGACAGATAGAACTGAAGCTTTCTTT. Residues: CASSQESGTDRTEAFF.